The rows below give T cell receptor beta chains drawn from one sample of a study of cytomegalovirus exposure and HLA in healthy donors. Using immunoSEQ multiplex PCR, the repertoire was profiled, and TCRdb retains in-frame clones only, with some absent. The sample lists around 140,000 clones; 94% were seen once. The material sequenced was PBMCs. These receptors were obtained from a man aged 18 to 30 in good health and CMV-seropositive. CDR3s include the opening cysteine and the closing phenylalanine or tryptophan. A D gene is named only where the DNA matches it firmly. Expanded clones get a size class; other rows say once, few or many, or leave the size out.

d_call: .; j_call: TRBJ1-1; clone_size: .; v_call: TRBV5-4; cdr3_aa: CASSLMGGSPEAFF; cdr3_nt: TGTGCCAGCAGCTTAATGGGGGGGAGCCCTGAAGCTTTCTTT
d_call: .; j_call: TRBJ2-7; clone_size: .; v_call: TRBV15; cdr3_aa: CATSDRTGAYEQYF; cdr3_nt: TGTGCCACCAGCGATCGGACTGGCGCCTACGAGCAGTACTTC
d_call: .; j_call: TRBJ1-2; clone_size: .; v_call: TRBV4-1; cdr3_aa: CASSQGGGILLYGYTF; cdr3_nt: TGCGCCAGCAGCCAAGGCGGAGGGATCCTCCTCTATGGCTACACCTTC
d_call: .; j_call: TRBJ1-1; clone_size: .; v_call: TRBV27; cdr3_aa: CASSLLTGQNTEAFF; cdr3_nt: TGTGCCAGCAGTTTATTGACGGGACAGAACACTGAAGCTTTCTTT
d_call: TRBD1; j_call: TRBJ2-7; clone_size: .; v_call: TRBV10-3; cdr3_aa: CAISERGLRYEQYF; cdr3_nt: TGTGCCATCAGTGAGAGGGGGCTTAGGTACGAGCAGTACTTC
d_call: TRBD2; j_call: TRBJ2-1; clone_size: once; v_call: TRBV6-1; cdr3_aa: CASRRAGAGNEQFF; cdr3_nt: TGTGCCAGCAGGAGAGCGGGGGCGGGGAATGAGCAGTTCTTC
d_call: .; j_call: TRBJ1-6; clone_size: .; v_call: TRBV6-5; cdr3_aa: CASRDSRNSPLHF; cdr3_nt: TGTGCCAGCAGGGACAGTCGTAATTCACCCCTCCACTTT
d_call: TRBD2; j_call: TRBJ2-7; clone_size: .; v_call: TRBV5-1; cdr3_aa: CASSSGGRSYEQYF; cdr3_nt: TGCGCCAGCAGCTCGGGAGGCCGCTCCTACGAGCAGTACTTC
d_call: .; j_call: TRBJ2-3; clone_size: .; v_call: TRBV30; cdr3_aa: CAWSVPEDRDTQYF; cdr3_nt: TGTGCCTGGAGTGTACCGGAGGATCGGGATACGCAGTATTTT
d_call: TRBD1; j_call: TRBJ2-5; clone_size: .; v_call: TRBV10-3; cdr3_aa: CAISAGTGMETQYF; cdr3_nt: TGTGCCATCAGTGCCGGGACAGGGATGGAGACCCAGTACTTC
d_call: .; j_call: TRBJ2-7; clone_size: .; v_call: TRBV28; cdr3_aa: CASSFPGGGSYEQYF; cdr3_nt: TGTGCCAGCAGTTTTCCCGGGGGAGGTTCCTACGAGCAGTACTTC
d_call: TRBD2; j_call: TRBJ2-5; clone_size: .; v_call: TRBV2; cdr3_aa: CASIIAGVRGGSQYF; cdr3_nt: TGTGCCAGCATTATTGCGGGAGTTAGGGGAGGGTCCCAGTACTTC
d_call: TRBD1; j_call: TRBJ2-4; clone_size: .; v_call: TRBV27; cdr3_aa: CASSFRGQGDIQYF; cdr3_nt: TGTGCCAGCAGTTTTCGGGGACAGGGGGACATTCAGTACTTC
d_call: TRBD2; j_call: TRBJ2-2; clone_size: .; v_call: TRBV11-1; cdr3_aa: CASSLVFGGSGPGELFF; cdr3_nt: TGTGCCAGCAGCTTAGTGTTTGGCGGGAGCGGGCCCGGGGAGCTGTTTTTT
d_call: .; j_call: TRBJ2-2; clone_size: .; v_call: TRBV19; cdr3_aa: CASSIGGGYGTGELFF; cdr3_nt: TGTGCCAGTAGTATAGGGGGGGGCTATGGCACCGGGGAGCTGTTTTTT
d_call: TRBD2; j_call: TRBJ2-5; clone_size: many; v_call: TRBV30; cdr3_aa: CAWSLTSGQETQYF; cdr3_nt: TGTGCCTGGAGCCTTACTAGCGGCCAAGAGACCCAGTACTTC
d_call: .; j_call: TRBJ1-1; clone_size: .; v_call: TRBV14; cdr3_aa: CASSLRGATEAFF; cdr3_nt: TGTGCCAGCAGCCTGCGGGGGGCTACTGAAGCTTTCTTT
d_call: .; j_call: TRBJ2-1; clone_size: .; v_call: TRBV28; cdr3_aa: CASSFAGRFFAYGSPKGDEQFF; cdr3_nt: TGTGCCAGCAGTTTTGCGGGGAGATTTTTCGCATACGGGAGCCCCAAAGGCGATGAGCAGTTCTTC
d_call: TRBD2; j_call: TRBJ2-3; clone_size: .; v_call: TRBV2; cdr3_aa: CAGRWGGTDTQYF; cdr3_nt: TGTGCCGGGCGATGGGGGGGGACAGATACGCAGTATTTT
d_call: .; j_call: TRBJ1-5; clone_size: .; v_call: TRBV28; cdr3_aa: CASSRTDINNQPQHF; cdr3_nt: TGTGCCAGCAGTCGGACAGATATAAACAATCAGCCCCAGCATTTT
d_call: TRBD2; j_call: TRBJ2-5; clone_size: .; v_call: TRBV5-1; cdr3_aa: CASSRGTSGTQETQYF; cdr3_nt: TGCGCCAGCAGCAGGGGGACTAGCGGAACCCAAGAGACCCAGTACTTC
d_call: .; j_call: TRBJ2-5; clone_size: .; v_call: TRBV7-2; cdr3_aa: CASSLTGQRETQYF; cdr3_nt: TGTGCCAGCAGCTTAACCGGTCAACGCGAGACCCAGTACTTC
d_call: .; j_call: TRBJ1-1; clone_size: .; v_call: TRBV13; cdr3_aa: CASSLGTNTEAFF; cdr3_nt: TGTGCCAGCAGCTTAGGGACTAACACTGAAGCTTTCTTT
d_call: TRBD1; j_call: TRBJ2-7; clone_size: .; v_call: TRBV5-6; cdr3_aa: CASSLGGFPYEQYF; cdr3_nt: TGTGCCAGCAGCTTAGGGGGCTTCCCGTACGAGCAGTACTTC
d_call: TRBD2; j_call: TRBJ2-3; clone_size: .; v_call: TRBV4-1; cdr3_aa: CASSPGGRDTQYF; cdr3_nt: TGCGCCAGCAGTCCGGGGGGACGGGATACGCAGTATTTT
d_call: TRBD2; j_call: TRBJ2-3; clone_size: .; v_call: TRBV6-4; cdr3_aa: CASSDLASGRADTQYF; cdr3_nt: TGTGCCAGCAGTGACTTGGCTAGCGGGAGAGCAGATACGCAGTATTTT
d_call: .; j_call: TRBJ1-2; clone_size: .; v_call: TRBV4-1; cdr3_aa: CASSQLIWGAAGGYTF; cdr3_nt: TGCGCCAGCAGCCAATTAATTTGGGGAGCAGCTGGTGGCTACACCTTC
d_call: .; j_call: TRBJ2-5; clone_size: .; v_call: TRBV5-4; cdr3_aa: CASSLDGLAGETQYF; cdr3_nt: TGTGCCAGCAGCTTGGATGGGCTAGCCGGGGAGACCCAGTACTTC
d_call: TRBD1; j_call: TRBJ2-3; clone_size: .; v_call: TRBV11-2; cdr3_aa: CASSFTGGRTDTQYF; cdr3_nt: TGTGCCAGCAGCTTTACAGGGGGACGCACAGATACGCAGTATTTT
d_call: .; j_call: TRBJ2-7; clone_size: once; v_call: TRBV27; cdr3_aa: CASSLLVPVILYF; cdr3_nt: TGTGCCAGCAGTTTATTAGTTCCCGTTATTTTGTACTTC
d_call: TRBD2; j_call: TRBJ2-5; clone_size: once; v_call: TRBV28; cdr3_aa: CASRPGLAGETQYF; cdr3_nt: TGTGCCAGCAGACCAGGACTAGCCGGAGAGACCCAGTACTTC
d_call: .; j_call: TRBJ2-1; clone_size: .; v_call: TRBV2; cdr3_aa: CASSLQGQRYNEQFF; cdr3_nt: TGTGCCAGCAGTCTACAGGGCCAGCGCTACAATGAGCAGTTCTTC
d_call: TRBD1; j_call: TRBJ1-5; clone_size: .; v_call: TRBV30; cdr3_aa: CAWSRDRGSPGQHF; cdr3_nt: TGTGCCTGGAGTCGGGACAGGGGGTCCCCTGGCCAGCATTTT
d_call: TRBD1; j_call: TRBJ2-7; clone_size: .; v_call: TRBV5-4; cdr3_aa: CASSPRRGPGEQYF; cdr3_nt: TGTGCCAGCAGCCCCCGCAGGGGGCCAGGGGAGCAGTACTTC
d_call: .; j_call: TRBJ1-2; clone_size: .; v_call: TRBV2; cdr3_aa: CASSDQGSSYGYTF; cdr3_nt: TGTGCCAGCAGTGATCAGGGGTCCAGCTATGGCTACACCTTC
d_call: .; j_call: TRBJ2-1; clone_size: .; v_call: TRBV6-5; cdr3_aa: CASSYSKQTEQFF; cdr3_nt: TGTGCCAGCAGTTACTCGAAACAGACTGAGCAGTTCTTC
d_call: .; j_call: TRBJ2-7; clone_size: .; v_call: TRBV20-1; cdr3_aa: CSANLLDEQYF; cdr3_nt: TGCAGTGCTAACTTGCTTGACGAGCAGTACTTC
d_call: .; j_call: TRBJ2-7; clone_size: .; v_call: TRBV4-2; cdr3_aa: CASSQERRGLQYF; cdr3_nt: TGTGCCAGCAGCCAAGAAAGGAGGGGGCTGCAGTACTTC
d_call: .; j_call: TRBJ2-7; clone_size: .; v_call: TRBV5-4; cdr3_aa: CASSYSSYEQYF; cdr3_nt: TGTGCCAGCAGCTACAGCTCCTACGAGCAGTACTTC
d_call: TRBD1; j_call: TRBJ2-7; clone_size: .; v_call: TRBV20-1; cdr3_aa: CSGDRAYEQYF; cdr3_nt: TGCAGCGGTGACAGGGCCTACGAGCAGTACTTC
d_call: TRBD1; j_call: TRBJ2-2; clone_size: .; v_call: TRBV6-1; cdr3_aa: CASLKGAANTGELFF; cdr3_nt: TGTGCCAGTCTGAAGGGGGCGGCAAACACCGGGGAGCTGTTTTTT
d_call: .; j_call: TRBJ1-5; clone_size: .; v_call: TRBV21-1; cdr3_aa: CASGNYRGLNQPQHF; cdr3_nt: TGTGCCAGCGGCAACTACAGGGGTCTCAATCAGCCCCAGCATTTT
d_call: .; j_call: TRBJ2-3; clone_size: .; v_call: TRBV9; cdr3_aa: CASSPVVGYTDTQYF; cdr3_nt: TGTGCCAGCAGCCCCGTAGTGGGCTACACAGATACGCAGTATTTT
d_call: TRBD2; j_call: TRBJ2-1; clone_size: few; v_call: TRBV5-1; cdr3_aa: CASSLEPGLAGRVF; cdr3_nt: TGCGCCAGCAGCCTCGAACCGGGACTAGCGGGCCGGGTCTTC
d_call: .; j_call: TRBJ2-5; clone_size: .; v_call: TRBV7-9; cdr3_aa: CASSPPLVMETQYF; cdr3_nt: TGTGCCAGCAGCCCCCCCCTAGTTATGGAGACCCAGTACTTC
d_call: TRBD2; j_call: TRBJ2-7; clone_size: .; v_call: TRBV4-1; cdr3_aa: CASSHPTSGRYYEQYF; cdr3_nt: TGCGCCAGCAGCCACCCCACTAGCGGGAGGTACTACGAGCAGTACTTC
d_call: .; j_call: TRBJ2-7; clone_size: .; v_call: TRBV5-1; cdr3_aa: CASSLDTSYEQYF; cdr3_nt: TGCGCCAGCAGCTTGGACACCTCCTACGAGCAGTACTTC
d_call: TRBD2; j_call: TRBJ2-1; clone_size: .; v_call: TRBV29-1; cdr3_aa: CSGWGGSGVYNEQFF; cdr3_nt: TGCAGCGGTTGGGGGGGGAGCGGGGTCTACAATGAGCAGTTCTTC
d_call: TRBD1; j_call: TRBJ2-2; clone_size: once; v_call: TRBV5-1; cdr3_aa: CASTQGARISGELFF; cdr3_nt: TGCGCCAGCACCCAGGGGGCGCGAATATCCGGGGAGCTGTTTTTT
d_call: TRBD2; j_call: TRBJ2-5; clone_size: .; v_call: TRBV14; cdr3_aa: CASSRTVLAGVETQYF; cdr3_nt: TGTGCCAGCAGCCGAACGGTACTAGCGGGAGTGGAGACCCAGTACTTC
d_call: .; j_call: TRBJ2-5; clone_size: .; v_call: TRBV5-1; cdr3_aa: CASTTDQETQYF; cdr3_nt: TGCGCCAGCACGACAGATCAAGAGACCCAGTACTTC
d_call: TRBD1; j_call: TRBJ1-5; clone_size: .; v_call: TRBV27; cdr3_aa: CASRDGQDSNQPQHF; cdr3_nt: TGTGCCAGCAGGGACGGACAGGATAGCAATCAGCCCCAGCATTTT
d_call: .; j_call: TRBJ1-2; clone_size: .; v_call: TRBV30; cdr3_aa: CAWSSGHGYTF; cdr3_nt: TGTGCCTGGAGTTCTGGGCATGGCTACACCTTC
d_call: TRBD1; j_call: TRBJ2-6; clone_size: .; v_call: TRBV27; cdr3_aa: CASSPTGYGANVLTF; cdr3_nt: TGTGCCAGCAGCCCGACAGGGTATGGGGCCAACGTCCTGACTTTC
d_call: .; j_call: TRBJ1-4; clone_size: .; v_call: TRBV28; cdr3_aa: CASSSHGVGTNEKLFF; cdr3_nt: TGTGCCAGCAGTTCCCACGGGGTCGGAACTAATGAAAAACTGTTTTTT